The 26 T cell receptor beta chains below were found in one sample sequenced in a study of shared clonotypes between healthy human individuals. Libraries were prepared by immunoSEQ multiplex PCR; TCRdb keeps only in-frame clonotypes and omits some of them. The top ten hold roughly 0.65% of the sample, which has 900,000 to 1,200,000 clones, 75% to 85% seen once. What was sequenced was memory CD4+ T cells from PBMCs. Subset specified: CD45RA-negative fraction. The receptors stem from a man aged 18 to 30 in good health. Some clones in this sample may be carry-over from other donors' samples.

V gene TRBV4-1 combines with J gene TRBJ1-1, with a tentative D call TRBD1 (5 bases). Germline V gives CDR1 MGHRA, CDR2 YSYEKL. This CDR3 contains 16 residues. Trimming took off 0 bases at V and 1 base at J, with 12 bases between the two ends. DNA of the CDR3: TGCGCCAGCAGCCAAGATAGAACGGGGGGGAACACTGAAGCTTTCTTT. This translates into CASSQDRTGGNTEAFF.

CDR3 nucleotides: TGCGCCAGCAGCACGGGACGGAGCTCTGGAAACACCATATATTTT. It specifies CASSTGRSSGNTIYF. The chain uses TRBV5-1 and TRBJ1-3; a weak D match, TRBD1 (5 bases). Trimming left V 4 bases short and J 0 bases short, with 11 bases between. Germline V gene data show CDR1 as SGHRS and CDR2 as YFSETQ. The CDR3 extends over 15 amino acids.

The gene calls are TRBV29-1 and TRBJ2-7; the match to TRBD2 covers 9 bases. J lost 4 bases, V lost 0 bases, and 10 bases had no gene match. Germline V gene sequence: CDR1 SQVTM, CDR2 ANQGSEA. CDR3 size: 16 residues. The CDR3 spells CSVEDRWREGSYEQYF. CDR3 coding DNA: TGCAGCGTTGAAGATAGGTGGCGGGAGGGCTCTTACGAGCAGTACTTC.

This clone was picked up one time. V usage is TRBV4-2 and J usage is TRBJ2-2; no clear D gene. The V end lost 4 bases, the J end lost 1 base, and 10 bases lay between the germline ends. This CDR3 has 15 residues. From germline, CDR1 is LGHNA and CDR2 YNFKEQ. The CDR3, as DNA: TGTGCCAGCAGCCGATCGGACGGGAACACCGGGGAGCTGTTTTTT. Translation: CASSRSDGNTGELFF.

The chain couples TRBV28 to TRBJ2-3; 14 positions match TRBD2. The V gene's germline CDR1 is MDHEN and CDR2 SYDVKM. After removal of 6 bases from V and 6 bases from J, the junction contained 11 bases not matched to a gene. The length of the CDR3 is 17 residues. DNA for the CDR3: TGTGCCAGCAGCGCCCGACTAGCGGGAGGGTTGGAGGATACGCAGTATTTT. Its translation: CASSARLAGGLEDTQYF.

The table lists this clone with many counts. The CDR3 spells CASSLGPHYSTYEQYF. CDR3 sequence (DNA): TGTGCCAGCAGCTTGGGGCCGCACTACTCTACCTACGAGCAGTACTTC. The chain combines TRBV5-5 with TRBJ2-7; D remains unclear. This CDR3 has 16 residues. The V end lost 0 bases, the J end lost 2 bases, and 15 bases lay between the germline ends. The germline CDR1 and CDR2 sequences are SGHKS and YYEKEE (reference sequence).

In DNA form, the CDR3 reads TGTGCCAGTGCTAGGGCAGACGCTATCTCCTACGAGCAGTACTTC. It codes for CASARADAISYEQYF. The chain has TRBV27 and TRBJ2-7; D not certain. V lost 9 bases and J 0 bases, leaving 18 bases between the germline ends. Germline CDR1 reads MNHEY; CDR2 reads SMNVEV (reference sequence). This CDR3 has 15 amino acids.

This rearrangement joins TRBV7-2 to TRBJ1-1; a possible D gene is TRBD1 (5 bases). The CDR3 covers 14 residues. With 5 bases removed from V and 7 bases from J, the gap between germline ends came to 17 bases. Germline values: CDR1 SGHTA, CDR2 FQGNSA. The CDR3 nucleotides read TGTGCCAGCAGCCCCCAGGGTGCGGGGGATGAAGCTTTCTTT. This encodes CASSPQGAGDEAFF.

The chain recombines TRBV28 with TRBJ1-5, with TRBD1 identical over 9 bases. Germline lookup yields CDR1 MDHEN and CDR2 SYDVKM. This CDR3 is 18 amino acids long. V shed 3 bases and J 5 bases; nucleotides not matched to a gene: 14. As DNA, the CDR3 is TGTGCCAGCAGTTTCGGCCGGACAGGGGCATTGAGCGATCAGCCCCAGCATTTT. Its protein product is CASSFGRTGALSDQPQHF.

J is TRBJ2-7 and V is TRBV5-4, with 7 bases aligning to TRBD2. Trimming cost V 4 bases and J 0 bases; bases outside gene matches: 10. This CDR3 comprises 16 residues. Germline V gene lookup returns CDR1 SGHNT and CDR2 YYREEE (reference sequence). The CDR3 spells CASSREGLPGSYEQYF. In DNA, the CDR3 is TGTGCCAGCAGCCGAGAGGGACTACCCGGCTCCTACGAGCAGTACTTC.

V usage is TRBV7-2 and J usage is TRBJ1-5; D gene uncertain. Germline assignment: CDR1 SGHTA and CDR2 FQGNSA. V lost 1 base and J 6 bases, leaving 13 bases between the germline ends. This CDR3 spans 15 amino acids. The CDR3 DNA follows: TGTGCCAGCAGCTTAGTATTAGGGATAGGTCAGCCCCAGCATTTT. Translating gives CASSLVLGIGQPQHF.

The chain combines TRBV29-1 with TRBJ2-3, with unresolved D. Trimming pared 6 bases from V and 1 base from J, leaving 11 bases between. The CDR3 extends over 13 amino acids. Germline V gives CDR1 SQVTM, CDR2 ANQGSEA. The CDR3 bases are TGCAGCGTCCCCGACATGGGCACAGATACGCAGTATTTT. Translating it yields CSVPDMGTDTQYF.

The chain couples TRBV5-1 to TRBJ2-1, with TRBD1 identical over 11 bases. Germline V CDR1 and CDR2: SGHRS, YFSETQ. The CDR3 covers 17 residues. Trimming took 2 bases from V and 7 from J; bases not matched to a gene: 11. In DNA form, the CDR3 reads TGCGCCAGCAGCTTCGAAAGCCCGGACAGGGGGCTAAATGAGCAGTTCTTC. Translating it yields CASSFESPDRGLNEQFF.

This chain uses TRBV30 with TRBJ1-1; D is unclear. Trimming pared 2 bases from V and 10 bases from J, leaving 14 bases between. This CDR3 has 12 residues. The germline V gene encodes CDR1 GTSNPN and CDR2 SVGIG (reference sequence). CDR3 sequence reads: CAWSTDSGVAFF. The CDR3 region has the DNA TGTGCCTGGAGTACAGATAGCGGGGTAGCTTTCTTT.

The table lists this clone with a count of one. This sequence joins TRBV28 and TRBJ2-7; 8 bases map to TRBD1. The CDR3 loop spans 14 amino acids. Germline V CDR1 and CDR2: MDHEN, SYDVKM. With V trimmed by 6 bases and J by 3 bases, 7 bases remained unmatched. The CDR3 DNA follows: TGTGCCAGCAGGCCGGACAGGGAGCGCTACGAGCAGTACTTC. It is translated as CASRPDRERYEQYF.

The chain employs TRBV11-2 and TRBJ1-4; TRBD1 is a possible D gene (5 bases). The V end lost 1 base, the J end lost 7 bases, and 13 bases lay between the germline ends. Germline V gene sequence: CDR1 SGHAT, CDR2 FQNNGV. The CDR3 has 15 amino acids. CDR3 coding DNA: TGTGCCAGCAGCTTAGGGCAGGGCTTAACTGAAAAACTGTTTTTT. Translation gives CASSLGQGLTEKLFF.

The gene calls are TRBV9 and TRBJ2-2; D remains unclear. Trimming took off 4 bases at V and 5 bases at J, with 15 bases between the two ends. Per germline, CDR1 SGDLS and CDR2 YYNGEE. This CDR3 region has 15 residues. As DNA, the CDR3 is TGTGCCAGCAGCCCGAAAAGGGCCTGGACCGGGGAGCTGTTTTTT. It is translated as CASSPKRAWTGELFF.

This chain connects TRBV6-1 to TRBJ1-2; 8 bases line up with TRBD1. This CDR3 has 13 amino acids. The trim removed 6 bases at V and 8 bases at J, leaving 8 bases unmatched. Germline lookup yields CDR1 MNHNS and CDR2 SASEGT. CDR3 coding DNA: TGTGCCAGCAGCCCTCAGGGGGCGCTGGGCTACACCTTC. It codes for CASSPQGALGYTF.

This clone was counted only a few times. For the CDR3, the DNA is TGCGCCAGCAGTTCAGACAGGGCTGAAGCTTTCTTT. Translating it yields CASSSDRAEAFF. The chain couples TRBV5-1 to TRBJ1-1; 7 nucleotides agree with TRBD1. With V trimmed by 5 bases and J by 6 bases, 4 bases remained unmatched. Germline V gives CDR1 SGHRS, CDR2 YFSETQ. This CDR3 spans 12 amino acids.

CDR3 sequence reads: CASSGQGGSYNEQFF. The CDR3 nucleotides are TGTGCCAGCAGTGGGCAGGGGGGGTCCTACAATGAGCAGTTCTTC. V usage is TRBV25-1 and J usage is TRBJ2-1; the D call may be TRBD1 or TRBD2 (7 bases each). The CDR3 runs 15 residues. Trimming stripped 4 bases from V and 1 base from J, with 11 bases between. The germline gives CDR1 MGHDK, CDR2 SYGVNS.

This chain links TRBV5-1 with TRBJ1-2; D perhaps matches TRBD1 (6 bases). This CDR3 has 16 residues. CDR1 and CDR2 (germline): SGHRS, YFSETQ. Trimming took 4 bases from V and 4 from J, leaving 20 bases between them. In DNA form, the CDR3 reads TGCGCCAGCAGCCCTACCTTAACAGGGATGATCTATGGCTACACCTTC. As protein: CASSPTLTGMIYGYTF. The full variable domain, in which reference TRBV5-1 and TRBJ1-2 provide the parts outside the CDR3, is KAGVTQTPRYLIKTRGQQVTLSCSPISGHRSVSWYQQTPGQGLQFLFEYFSETQRNKGNFPGRFSGRQFSNSRSEMNVSTLELGDSALYLCASSPTLTGMIYGYTFGSGTRLTVV.

This clone was counted between two and nine times. V usage is TRBV7-8 and J usage is TRBJ1-1; D unclear. The CDR3 is 13 residues long. V was trimmed by 3 bases and J by 4 bases, leaving 9 bases between them. Per the germline V gene, CDR1 is SGHVS and CDR2 is FQNEAQ. CDR3 nucleotides: TGTGCCAGCAGCTTCAGAAGTCTCACTGAAGCTTTCTTT. Protein product: CASSFRSLTEAFF.

The genes are TRBV27 and TRBJ2-7, with 8 bases fitting TRBD2. The CDR3 consists of 14 residues. Germline CDR1 reads MNHEY; CDR2 reads SMNVEV (reference sequence). Losses at the gene ends were 5 bases for V and 1 base for J; bases not matched to a gene: 4. The CDR3 is CASSLGLASYEQYF. The DNA of the CDR3 is TGTGCCAGCAGTCTAGGACTAGCTTCCTACGAGCAGTACTTC.

The chain has TRBV29-1 and TRBJ2-3; maybe TRBD1 (6 bases). V was shortened by 1 base and J by 1 base, with 18 bases between the two germline ends. The CDR3 totals 17 residues. Germline V gene data show CDR1 as SQVTM and CDR2 as ANQGSEA. CDR3 loop: CSVEGASRGFGTDTQYF. The CDR3 DNA sequence: TGCAGCGTTGAAGGCGCAAGCAGGGGTTTCGGCACAGATACGCAGTATTTT.

V usage is TRBV30 and J usage is TRBJ2-3; D possibly corresponds to TRBD2 (6 bases). This CDR3 comprises 14 residues. CDR1 and CDR2 from the germline V gene are GTSNPN and SVGIG (reference sequence). Trimming pared 1 base from V and 2 bases from J, leaving 10 bases between. CDR3 coding DNA: TGTGCCTGGAGTGGAGCGGGCTACACAGATACGCAGTATTTT. It specifies CAWSGAGYTDTQYF.

This chain links TRBV7-2 with TRBJ2-3; possible D gene TRBD2, 5 bases. Germline CDR1 reads SGHTA; CDR2 reads FQGNSA. Trimming took off 2 bases at V and 5 bases at J, with 8 bases between the two ends. The CDR3 length is 13 residues. The CDR3 nucleotides are TGTGCCAGCAGCTTATGGGGAGAAGATACGCAGTATTTT. This encodes CASSLWGEDTQYF.